Listed here are 4 T cell receptor beta chains from one sample, sequenced in a study of cytomegalovirus exposure and HLA in healthy donors. The PCR had 60 Vbeta and 13 Jbeta primers. The method was immunoSEQ multiplex PCR; TCRdb's version includes in-frame clones alone and lacks a portion of them. Altogether some 140,000 clones are present, 80% being singletons, with the ten largest covering 2% to 2.5%. Sequenced: PBMCs. The receptor source for this set is a man aged 30-40 years in good health and CMV-seronegative.

CDR3 loop: CASRGQGSYEQYF. The CDR3 nucleotides read TGCGCCAGCAGAGGACAGGGTTCCTACGAGCAGTACTTC. V is TRBV10-2 and J is TRBJ2-7, with 8 bases aligning to TRBD1. J gave up 1 base and V 6 bases, and 2 bases lay outside the gene matches. Per germline, CDR1 WSHSY and CDR2 SAAADI. CDR3 length: 13 amino acids.

V and J are TRBV28 and TRBJ1-4; D is perhaps TRBD1 (6 bases). The CDR3 contains 14 residues. In germline, CDR1 is MDHEN, CDR2 SYDVKM. V gave up 3 bases and J gave up 3 bases, with 8 bases separating them. The CDR3 DNA sequence: TGTGCCAGCAGTTTCACAGGGTCTAATGAAAAACTGTTTTTT. The encoded protein is CASSFTGSNEKLFF.

V and J are TRBV29-1 and TRBJ1-1; D is perhaps TRBD1 (6 bases). Trimming pared 7 bases from V and 0 bases from J, leaving 6 bases between. CDR1 and CDR2 (germline): SQVTM, ANQGSEA. CDR3 length: 11 residues. Here the CDR3 DNA reads TGCAGCGCAGGGGTGAACACTGAAGCTTTCTTT. Protein: CSAGVNTEAFF.

This chain uses TRBV2 with TRBJ1-1; D is possibly TRBD1 (5 bases). Germline CDR1 is SNHLY and CDR2 is FYNNEI. With 6 bases removed from V and 1 base from J, the gap between germline ends came to 15 bases. This CDR3 contains 15 residues. The CDR3 nucleotides are TGTGCCAGCAGGGGGGGTCAGGGACGGAACACTGAAGCTTTCTTT. It codes for CASRGGQGRNTEAFF.